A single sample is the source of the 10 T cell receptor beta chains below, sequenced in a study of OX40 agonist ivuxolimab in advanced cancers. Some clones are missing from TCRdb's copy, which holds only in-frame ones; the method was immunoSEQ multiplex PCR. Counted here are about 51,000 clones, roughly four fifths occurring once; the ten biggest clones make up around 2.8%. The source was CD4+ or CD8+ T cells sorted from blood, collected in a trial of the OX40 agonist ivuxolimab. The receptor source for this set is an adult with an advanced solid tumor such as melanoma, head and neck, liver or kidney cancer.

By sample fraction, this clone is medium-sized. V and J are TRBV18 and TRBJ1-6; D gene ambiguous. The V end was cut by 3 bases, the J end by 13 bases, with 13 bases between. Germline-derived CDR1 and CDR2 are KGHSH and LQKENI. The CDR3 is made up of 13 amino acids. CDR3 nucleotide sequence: TGTGCCAGCTCACCGGGTCTGGCAGATCCCCTCCACTTT. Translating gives CASSPGLADPLHF.

The CDR3 protein is CASSTQGFSNQPQHF. CDR3 nucleotides: TGCGCCAGCAGCACTCAGGGGTTTAGCAATCAGCCCCAGCATTTT. This chain links TRBV5-1 with TRBJ1-5, with D possibly TRBD1 on 6 matching bases. Trimming shortened V by 4 bases and J by 0 bases, and 11 bases separated the two germline ends. Germline V CDR1 and CDR2: SGHRS, YFSETQ. The CDR3 contains 15 residues.

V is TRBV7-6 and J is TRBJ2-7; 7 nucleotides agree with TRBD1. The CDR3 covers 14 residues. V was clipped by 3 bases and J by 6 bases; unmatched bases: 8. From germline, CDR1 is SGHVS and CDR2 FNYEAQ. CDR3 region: CASSLPSQGSEQYF. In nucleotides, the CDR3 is TGTGCCAGCAGCTTGCCTTCACAGGGGTCCGAGCAGTACTTC.

The CDR3 region has the DNA TGTGCCAGCAGCCAATCGACCAGGGTCTCCGAGCAGTACTTC. This translates into CASSQSTRVSEQYF. V is TRBV4-2 and J is TRBJ2-7; D is perhaps TRBD1 (5 bases). Trimming shortened V by 2 bases and J by 6 bases, and 14 bases separated the two germline ends. Germline CDR1 and CDR2: LGHNA and YNFKEQ. This CDR3 is built from 14 residues.

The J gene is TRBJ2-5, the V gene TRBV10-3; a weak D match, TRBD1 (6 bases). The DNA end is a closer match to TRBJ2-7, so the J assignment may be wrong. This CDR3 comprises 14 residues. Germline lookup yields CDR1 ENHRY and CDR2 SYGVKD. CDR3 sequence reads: CAISPTGYGSEQYF. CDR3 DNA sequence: TGTGCCATCAGTCCAACAGGGTACGGCTCCGAGCAGTACTTC.

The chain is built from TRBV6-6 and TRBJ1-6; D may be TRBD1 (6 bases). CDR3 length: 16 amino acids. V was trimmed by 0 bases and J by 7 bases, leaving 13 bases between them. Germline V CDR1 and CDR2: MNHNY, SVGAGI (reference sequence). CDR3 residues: CASSYSTGGLNSPLHF. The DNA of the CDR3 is TGTGCCAGCAGTTACTCGACGGGGGGCTTGAATTCACCCCTCCACTTT.

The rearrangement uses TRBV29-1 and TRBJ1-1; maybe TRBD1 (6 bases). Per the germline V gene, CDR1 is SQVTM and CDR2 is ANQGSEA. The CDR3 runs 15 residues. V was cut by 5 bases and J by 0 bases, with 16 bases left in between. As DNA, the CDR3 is TGCAGCGTTTCGCGGCGGGACACCCTGAACACTGAAGCTTTCTTT. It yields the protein CSVSRRDTLNTEAFF.

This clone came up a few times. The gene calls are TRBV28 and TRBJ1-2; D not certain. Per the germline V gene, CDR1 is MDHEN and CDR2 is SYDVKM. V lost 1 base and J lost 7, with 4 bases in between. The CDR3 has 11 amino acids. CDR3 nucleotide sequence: TGTGCCAGCAGTTTATCGGGTGGCTACACCTTC. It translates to CASSLSGGYTF.

The CDR3 spells CASSQTGGQGGEQYF. The CDR3 bases are TGCGCCAGCAGCCAGACTGGGGGACAGGGAGGCGAGCAGTACTTC. The gene calls are TRBV4-3 and TRBJ2-7; 9 positions match TRBD1. This CDR3 has 15 amino acids. Germline CDR1 LGHNA, CDR2 YSLEER. The V segment lost 3 bases and the J segment 6 bases; nucleotides outside the gene matches: 9.

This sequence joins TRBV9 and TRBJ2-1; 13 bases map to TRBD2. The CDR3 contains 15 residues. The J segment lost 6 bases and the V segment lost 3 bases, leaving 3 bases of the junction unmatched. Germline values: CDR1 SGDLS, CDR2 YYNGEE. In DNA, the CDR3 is TGTGCCAGCAGCGGACTAGCGGGGGGCCCCAATGAGCAGTTCTTC. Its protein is CASSGLAGGPNEQFF.